This T cell receptor beta chain was observed in a study of PD-1 blockade in classical Hodgkin lymphoma (dated by TCRdb to about 2020). In terms of the full investigation: Nivolumab dosing was 3 mg/kg intravenously every 2 weeks, continuing until either disease progression or unacceptable toxicity. A peripheral blood immune signature of response to PD-1 blockade in classical Hodgkin lymphoma was defined using TCR beta sequencing and CyTOF.

As concerns this clone: Its antigen is not yet known. No qualities accompany the bases; no much larger clone lies one base away.

General findings and caveats noted by the study authors: The study covered only a single clinical trial cohort, and the causes of the repertoire differences, possibly disease activity or prior therapy, were still not defined. Among trial patients, those achieving complete response had baseline diversity similar to that of newly diagnosed patients, while diversity was significantly lower in partial responders and progressors. A significant rise by C4D1 was seen in CD4+ but not CD8+ TCR diversity (p=0.0027 vs p=0.16), with the rise being most apparent in complete responders (p=0.02). Baseline TCR diversity was reported to be lower in newly diagnosed patients than in healthy donors and to be lower still in relapsed/refractory patients. Lower diversity was seen in patients whose nivolumab began less than 1 year after ASCT, and these patients were left out of later analyses so that immune reconstitution would not confound the results.

The cysteine opens and the phenylalanine closes a CDR3 of 13 amino acids. Just CDR3 DNA is preserved here, 39 bases in frame from base 1. The germline V gene supplies CDR1 MNHNS and CDR2 SASEGT. V sheds 8 bases and J sheds 6 bases, leaving 15 bases between their ends. The Qiagen DNeasy kit was used to extract genomic DNA from unsorted PBMCs and from the negatively selected CD4+ and CD8+ fractions. Amplification of TCR beta CDR3 regions was done by immunoSEQ multiplex PCR with primers that anneal to V and J segments. A synthetic immune receptor repertoire was used to minimize amplification bias, and remaining bias was computationally removed after sequencing. The authors processed their data as follows. Custom Python scripts were used to quantify repertoire diversity as the Shannon entropy index. The unsorted, CD4+ and CD8+ repertoires were each analyzed separately, with the exception of combined analyses, where CD4+ and CD8+ sequences were merged in silico. Clonal expansion was defined as a frequency increase of at least 2-fold after treatment compared with C1D1, and clones undetected at baseline were assigned a pseudocount of 0.5. Clones with 0 or 1 copy at C1D1 were classified as singleton clones, and clones with 2 or more copies were classified as non-singleton clones. Clones expanded in unsorted samples were labelled as CD4+, CD8+ or unknown by matching protein sequences in sorted samples from the same patient. Diversity changes from C1D1 to C4D1 were tested in paired samples using Wilcoxon tests. TCRdb mirrors the immuneACCESS table, restricted to in-frame sequences. Some clones are absent from its copies; in checked studies, under half trace to an unresolved V gene, and the reason for the others is unknown. Clone size and V and J calls were adopted from that table, with D and trimming inferred from the DNA. For this sample there are tens of thousands of clones; around 80% appear just once. The ten top clones hold 2.4% of the sample.

What this sample's time point label stands for: cycle 1 day 1 (C1D1), immediately before nivolumab initiation. Relapse after autologous stem cell transplantation had occurred in all trial patients, and cohorts A, B and C were distinguished by prior brentuximab vedotin exposure. Using a Miltenyi CD4+ T cell isolation kit, CD4+ T cells were purified from thawed PBMCs through magnetic negative selection. The trial cohort comprised some 60 patients with relapsed/refractory classical Hodgkin lymphoma whose best overall responses were complete response, partial response or progressive disease. In the multi-cohort phase II CheckMate 205 trial, trial patients received single-agent nivolumab. Best overall response was determined by an independent review committee according to the 2007 International Working Group response criteria. Trial PBMCs were collected immediately before nivolumab initiation (C1D1) and during therapy at cycle 2 day 1 and cycle 4 day 1. Peripheral blood was collected in 8 mL Vacutainer Cell Preparation Tubes, from which PBMCs were isolated by centrifugation and then cryopreserved. Purified CD4+ and CD8+ fractions were prepared only for cases with an additional available PBMC sample. Magnetically labelled cells were removed on LS columns in a quadroMACS separator, and the flow-through was retained as the purified fraction.

The sequenced sample was CD4+ T cells from blood, obtained at baseline. The chain employs TRBV6-1 and TRBJ2-3, with the D gene uncertain. This sequence was found in a human donor with classical Hodgkin lymphoma. This receptor has the CDR3 CASPTESSDTQYF. DNA sequence: TGTGCCAGCCCTACGGAGTCCTCGGATACGCAGTATTTT.